The 19 T cell receptor beta chains listed next were all sequenced from one sample in a study of T cells in Graves' hyperthyroidism and ophthalmopathy. Amplification targeted TCR beta CDR3 regions from RNA transcripts. The HTBI primer set drove a first-round RT-PCR of the TCR CDR3. One entry per CDR3 protein, called by TCRdb with MiXCR from the multiplex PCR reads. The sample records a few hundred thousand distinct CDR3 sequences, around 46% being singletons. The sample consisted of peripheral blood or thyroid tissue (not recorded which). These receptors came from an adult woman with Graves' disease, either hyperthyroidism or ophthalmopathy (not recorded which).

This clonotype was found once. The V and J genes are TRBV2 and TRBJ2-1; D remains ambiguous. Deletions cut 4 bases from V and 7 bases from J, with 11 bases between. This CDR3 contains 13 residues. Germline CDR1 is SNHLY and CDR2 is FYNNEI. The CDR3 is CASSVGQTNEQFF. The CDR3 bases are TGTGCCAGCAGTGTTGGGCAAACAAATGAGCAGTTCTTC.

This clonotype was observed a handful of times. The chain joins TRBV28 to TRBJ1-1, with D perhaps matching TRBD1 (5 bases). Germline lookup yields CDR1 MDHEN and CDR2 SYDVKM. This CDR3 contains 15 residues. V was clipped by 3 bases and J by 0 bases, with 11 bases between them. In DNA, the CDR3 is TGTGCCAGCAGTTTCTTAGACAGTATGAACACTGAAGCTTTCTTT. This codes for CASSFLDSMNTEAFF.

The chain has TRBV9 and TRBJ1-2, with D tentatively TRBD1 (5 bases). The germline V and J ends were trimmed by 0 bases and 8 bases, with 14 bases remaining between them. This CDR3 contains 14 residues. Per the germline V gene, CDR1 is SGDLS and CDR2 is YYNGEE. The CDR3 spells CASSVDGQVGGYTF. The DNA of the CDR3 is TGTGCCAGCAGCGTAGACGGACAAGTAGGCGGCTACACCTTC. Together with reference TRBV9 and TRBJ1-2, the CDR3 gives the full variable domain: DSGVTQTPKHLITATGQRVTLRCSPRSGDLSVYWYQQSLDQGLQFLIQYYNGEERAKGNILERFSAQQFPDLHSELNLSSLELGDSALYFCASSVDGQVGGYTFGSGTRLTVV.

This clonotype was seen only once. The chain combines TRBV7-2 with TRBJ2-5; a weak D match, TRBD1 (6 bases). The CDR3 contains 14 residues. Germline CDR1 SGHTA, CDR2 FQGNSA. Here the CDR3 reads CARTANAHKETQYF. DNA for the CDR3: TGTGCTCGGACAGCTAATGCTCACAAAGAGACCCAGTACTTC.

This clonotype was detected many times. V usage is TRBV5-1 and J usage is TRBJ1-2; TRBD1 aligns across 9 bases. Germline loops: CDR1 SGHRS, CDR2 YFSETQ. With 2 bases clipped from V and 2 bases from J, the junction kept 4 bases outside the gene matches. The CDR3 covers 15 residues. The CDR3 nucleotides read TGCGCCAGCAGCTTCGGGACAGGGTTCAACTATGGCTACACCTTC. Protein product: CASSFGTGFNYGYTF.

There are many counts of this clonotype. This chain connects TRBV4-1 to TRBJ1-5; TRBD1 might be the D (6 bases). V gave up 0 bases and J gave up 9 bases, with 12 bases separating them. This CDR3 spans 14 amino acids. Germline V gene data show CDR1 as MGHRA and CDR2 as YSYEKL. The CDR3 loop reads CASSQDPGARPQHF. The CDR3 region has the DNA TGCGCCAGCAGCCAAGATCCAGGGGCCCGGCCCCAGCATTTT.

The chain uses TRBV15 and TRBJ1-1; D is unclear. In germline, CDR1 is LNHNV, CDR2 YYDKDF (reference sequence). V shed 3 bases and J shed 3 bases, with 5 bases lying between them. The CDR3 runs 12 residues. Written as DNA, the CDR3 is TGTGCCACCAGCAGTTACCACACTGAAGCTTTCTTT. Its translation: CATSSYHTEAFF.

This rearrangement joins TRBV7-9 to TRBJ2-7; D is unclear. This CDR3 comprises 14 residues. CDR1 is SEHNR and CDR2 is FQNEAQ in the germline V gene (reference sequence). V dropped 8 bases and J dropped 0 bases, with 14 bases sitting between them. CDR3 residues: CASGVHLSSYEQYF. The CDR3 nucleotides are TGTGCCAGCGGAGTACATCTAAGCTCCTACGAGCAGTACTTC.

This clonotype was counted ten times or more. This rearrangement joins TRBV6-1 to TRBJ2-2, with a weak D call TRBD1 (6 bases). V was clipped by 6 bases and J by 10 bases, with 21 bases between them. The length of the CDR3 is 15 residues. Germline V lookup: CDR1 MNHNS, CDR2 SASEGT. This CDR3 is CASRTEAGESAELFF. For the CDR3, the DNA is TGTGCCAGCAGGACCGAGGCAGGGGAATCGGCGGAGCTGTTTTTT.

The chain is built from TRBV7-8 and TRBJ1-1; TRBD1 aligns across 7 bases. Germline V lookup: CDR1 SGHVS, CDR2 FQNEAQ. The CDR3 length is 15 residues. With V trimmed by 2 bases and J by 4 bases, 7 bases remained unmatched. For the CDR3, the DNA is TGTGCCAGCAGCTTAACAGGGGAGGGAGGCACTGAAGCTTTCTTT. Its translation: CASSLTGEGGTEAFF.

The chain employs TRBV6-1 and TRBJ2-2; D gene ambiguous. Per the germline V gene, CDR1 is MNHNS and CDR2 is SASEGT. The CDR3 is made up of 17 amino acids. Trimming took 5 bases from V and 1 from J, leaving 17 bases between them. CDR3 DNA: TGTGCCAGCAGTTACTCGAATCCGGGTCGGAACACCGGGGAGCTGTTTTTT. Translation: CASSYSNPGRNTGELFF.

Ten or more counts support this clonotype. The DNA of the CDR3 is TGTGCCAGCAGCTTATTCGACAGACTAGCGGGAGGTTCGGTCGAGCAGTACTTC. It encodes CASSLFDRLAGGSVEQYF. The chain recombines TRBV7-8 with TRBJ2-7, with TRBD2 matching 13 bases. Trimming cost V 2 bases and J 6 bases; bases outside gene matches: 13. Per germline, CDR1 SGHVS and CDR2 FQNEAQ. This CDR3 is built from 18 residues. The entire variable domain, with the rest obtained from reference TRBV7-8 and TRBJ2-7, is as follows: GAGVSQSPRYKVAKRGQDVALRCDPISGHVSLFWYQQALGQGPEFLTYFQNEAQLDKSGLPSDRFFAERPEGSVSTLKIQRTQQEDSAVYLCASSLFDRLAGGSVEQYFGPGTRLTVT.

This clonotype was recorded at least ten times. This sequence joins TRBV7-9 and TRBJ1-1; D gene unclear. This CDR3 contains 15 residues. The germline V and J ends were trimmed by 8 bases and 0 bases, with 16 bases remaining between them. CDR1 and CDR2 (germline): SEHNR, FQNEAQ (reference sequence). CDR3: CASSPIWPMNTEAFF. Here the CDR3 DNA reads TGTGCCAGCTCCCCAATCTGGCCCATGAACACTGAAGCTTTCTTT.

This clonotype was detected many times. The chain employs TRBV5-6 and TRBJ2-2, with D uncertain. Trimming removed 4 bases at V and 6 bases at J, with 13 bases between. CDR1 and CDR2 from the germline V gene are SGHDT and YYEEEE. This CDR3 is 14 amino acids long. As DNA, the CDR3 is TGTGCCAGCAGCGGTGTGTTCCGCGCCGGGGAGCTGTTTTTT. This gives the protein CASSGVFRAGELFF.

In regard to this clonotype: The CDR3 does not close with the conserved phenylalanine or tryptophan, likely indicating a read error. The gene calls are TRBV5-4 and TRBJ2-5; 7 positions agree with TRBD1. Trimming took 0 bases from V and 5 from J; bases not matched to a gene: 4. CDR3 size: 14 residues. CDR1 and CDR2 from the germline V gene are SGHNT and YYREEE (reference sequence). The CDR3 region is CASSLEGALETQYL. The DNA for the CDR3 is TGTGCCAGCAGCTTGGAGGGGGCTCTGGAGACCCAGTACCTC.

The chain recombines TRBV12-3 or TRBV12-4 with TRBJ1-6; TRBD1 aligns across 8 bases. This CDR3 has 12 amino acids. CDR3 sequence (DNA): TGTAAAACCGGGACAGGAGATTCACCCCTCCACTTT. Amino acids: CKTGTGDSPLHF.

Ten or more counts support this clonotype. The V and J genes are TRBV15 and TRBJ1-2; TRBD1 aligns across 8 bases. Germline CDR1 reads LNHNV; CDR2 reads YYDKDF (reference sequence). The CDR3 contains 14 residues. V trimming: 0 bases; J trimming: 7 bases; junction bases outside the gene matches: 4. CDR3 nucleotide sequence: TGTGCCACCAGCAGAGATAACAGGGGGTTTGGCTACACCTTC. This gives the protein CATSRDNRGFGYTF.

This clonotype appeared a few times. The J gene is TRBJ1-4, the V gene TRBV6-5, with unresolved D. This CDR3 has 13 amino acids. Germline CDR1 MNHEY, CDR2 SVGAGI. The V end lost 10 bases, the J end lost 3 bases, and 12 bases lay between the germline ends. CDR3 sequence (DNA): TGTGCCATCCGGACGGATTCTAATGAAAAACTGTTTTTT. This encodes CAIRTDSNEKLFF.

V usage is TRBV7-2 and J usage is TRBJ2-2, with D unresolved. This CDR3 is built from 15 residues. Trimming removed 1 base from V and 7 bases from J, with 13 bases in between. Germline V gene sequence: CDR1 SGHTA, CDR2 FQGNSA. CDR3 sequence: CASSLGVDRVGELFF. Written as DNA, the CDR3 is TGTGCCAGCAGCTTAGGGGTTGATCGGGTCGGGGAGCTGTTTTTT.